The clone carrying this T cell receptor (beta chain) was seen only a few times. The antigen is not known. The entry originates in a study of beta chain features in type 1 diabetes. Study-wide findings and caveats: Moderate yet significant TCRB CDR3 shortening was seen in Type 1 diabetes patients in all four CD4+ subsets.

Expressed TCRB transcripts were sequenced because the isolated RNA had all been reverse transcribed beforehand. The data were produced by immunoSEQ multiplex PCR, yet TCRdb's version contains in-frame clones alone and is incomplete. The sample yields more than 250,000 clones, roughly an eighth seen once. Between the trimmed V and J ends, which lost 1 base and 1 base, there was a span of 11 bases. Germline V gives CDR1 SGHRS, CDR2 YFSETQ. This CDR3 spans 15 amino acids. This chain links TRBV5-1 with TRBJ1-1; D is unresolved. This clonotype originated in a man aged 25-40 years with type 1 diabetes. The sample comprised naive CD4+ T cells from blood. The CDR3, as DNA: TGCGCCAGCAGCTTGTATGCGGTCACGAACACTGAAGCTTTCTTT. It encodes CASSLYAVTNTEAFF.